The T cell receptor (beta chain) under discussion was sequenced for a study of CD8 T cells in Susac syndrome. Random hexamers were used to reverse transcribe the RNA input (about 0.5 to 1 ug). In TCRdb, the immunoSEQ multiplex PCR reads were re-called with MiXCR into one record per CDR3 protein. The profile shows around 280,000 distinct CDR3 sequences, approximately 81% of them singletons. J was trimmed by 6 bases and V by 7 bases; bases with no gene match: 5. Germline V gene data show CDR1 as WSHSY and CDR2 as SAAADI. The CDR3 extends over 13 amino acids. The receptor was derived from a human donor with multiple sclerosis. The sequenced sample consisted of CD8+ T cells from PBMCs. The rearrangement links TRBV10-2 to TRBJ2-1; TRBD2 agrees at 8 bases. In DNA form, the CDR3 reads TGCGCCAGCACGGGAGGGCCTGGCAATGAGCAGTTCTTC. Translation gives CASTGGPGNEQFF.